This record looks at one T cell receptor beta chain sequence and its context. A junction boundary mismatches the germline segment, possibly from a read error. The data originate from a study of blood T cell repertoires in COVID-19. Overall study context: The United States, Italy and Spain provided the acute and convalescent COVID-19 samples. From T cells, B-cell-depleted T cells, or PBMCs came the material, which was cDNA or gDNA.

The CDR3 extends over 15 amino acids. CDR1 SGHKS and CDR2 YYEKEE come from the germline V gene (reference sequence). Authors' methods: The assay estimated nucleated cells by amplifying reference gene primers. TCRdb's copy holds only in-frame clones and misses some; the assay was immunoSEQ multiplex PCR. That table gives V, J and clone size, and the DNA gave D and trimming. The data hold about 220,000 clones, with 65% to 90% observed a single time. Sequencing used peripheral blood. V usage is TRBV5-5 and J usage is TRBJ2-3, with 7 bases lining up with TRBD2. The receptor was derived from a man aged 50-59 years with active or convalescent COVID-19. The chain's CDR3 is CASSLITGTTGTQYF. The CDR3 bases are TGTGCCAGCAGCTTGATAACCGGGACTACAGGTACGCAGTATTTT.